These 16 T cell receptor beta chains were all obtained from the same sample, sequenced in a study of tissue T cells after allogeneic stem cell transplantation. The time point denotes: mouse harvest day 14 after allogeneic transplant. Each mouse received 10^7 T-cell-depleted marrow cells plus 10^6 splenic CD5+ T cells by tail vein. The protocol was immunoSEQ multiplex PCR, while the TCRdb copy is restricted to in-frame clones and leaves out a portion. Of over 1,500 clones listed, approximately 48% are singletons. Material: gut tissue. All receptors come from a female BALB/c mouse given C57BL/6 T cells with graft-versus-host disease after an allogeneic hematopoietic cell transplant.

For this clone: Germline and genes here are mouse. The read ends 1 residue before the CDR3 terminus; that terminus is restored from the germline J gene. The V call is TRBV26, the J call TRBJ1-2; TRBD1 is a possible D gene (5 bases). Deletions cut 0 bases from V and 4 bases from J, with 6 bases between. This CDR3 is 13 amino acids long. Germline CDR1 is KGHPV and CDR2 is FQNQEV (reference sequence). CDR3 protein: CASSLSGGSDYTF. The covered CDR3 bases are TGTGCCAGCAGTCTGTCGGGGGGCTCCGACTACACC.

With respect to this clone: Germline and genes: mouse. The observed sequence ends 1 residue before the CDR3 terminus, with the missing tail filled in from the germline J gene. This chain links TRBV19 with TRBJ2-1; tentative D call: TRBD1 (5 bases). Trimming removed 4 bases from V and 5 bases from J, with 10 bases in between. Germline V gene sequence: CDR1 FNHDT, CDR2 SITEND (reference sequence). The CDR3 consists of 13 residues. The CDR3 here is CASSPDRDAEQFF. The CDR3 DNA, read in part, is TGTGCCAGCAGTCCCGACAGAGATGCTGAGCAGTTC.

Concerning this clone itself: Here the gene names and germline are mouse. The sequence runs out 1 residue before the end of the CDR3; the remainder is reconstructed from the germline J gene. The chain recombines TRBV15 with TRBJ2-2, with TRBD2 as a possible D gene (6 bases). The germline V and J ends were trimmed by 6 bases and 1 base, with 9 bases remaining between them. The CDR3 is 14 residues long. Germline CDR1 reads SGHND; CDR2 reads FRSKSL. CDR3 DNA (partial): TGTGCCAGCAGCCGGGACTTAAACACCGGGCAGCTCTAC. Its protein is CASSRDLNTGQLY. The whole CDR3 region reads CASSRDLNTGQLYF.

The sample holds one count of this clone. The gene names given are mouse names. Read data end 1 residue before the CDR3 end; the end is taken from the germline J gene. The V call is TRBV13-3, the J call TRBJ2-2, with 7 nucleotides matching TRBD1. J gave up 0 bases and V 1 base, and 3 bases lay outside the gene matches. The CDR3 length is 16 residues. The germline CDR1 and CDR2 sequences are NNHDY and SYVADS. The part of the CDR3 DNA that was read is TGTGCCAGCAGTGATCACCAGGGGGCAAACACCGGGCAGCTCTAC. Its translation: CASSDHQGANTGQLY. The full CDR3 protein is CASSDHQGANTGQLYF.

In its sample, this clone was seen a few times. The germline and genes are mouse ones. The sequenced fragment ends 1 residue before the CDR3 boundary, so the rest is inferred from the germline J gene. The chain employs TRBV5 and TRBJ2-7; 7 nucleotides align to TRBD1. The germline V gene encodes CDR1 LGHNA and CDR2 YNLKQL (reference sequence). This CDR3 region has 13 residues. V lost 4 bases to trimming and J lost 4 bases; unmatched junction nucleotides: 4. The CDR3 sequence: CASSPGTEYEQYF. The sequenced part of the CDR3 DNA is TGTGCCAGCAGCCCCGGGACAGAGTATGAACAGTAC.

As for this clone: The listed genes are named as in mouse. The observed sequence ends 1 residue before the CDR3 terminus, with the missing tail filled in from the germline J gene. The genes are TRBV15 and TRBJ1-3; 7 nucleotides match TRBD1. The CDR3 has 13 residues. The ends lost 6 bases at V and 4 bases at J; junction bases unmatched: 3. The germline gives CDR1 SGHND, CDR2 FRSKSL. CDR3 DNA, as far as it was read: TGTGCCAGCAGGGGGACAGTAGGAAATACGCTCTAT. As protein: CASRGTVGNTLY. The whole CDR3 region reads CASRGTVGNTLYF.

This clone is large within its sample. Here the gene names and germline are mouse. The read comes to an end 1 residue before the CDR3 does, leaving the germline J gene to fill in the end. This sequence joins TRBV5 and TRBJ2-1; the D is unclear. The germline V gene encodes CDR1 LGHNA and CDR2 YNLKQL (reference sequence). V lost 6 bases to trimming and J lost 6 bases, with 3 bases between them. The CDR3 has 10 residues. CDR3 DNA (partial): TGTGCCAGCAGAGGTGCTGAGCAGTTC. Protein: CASRGAEQF. In full, the CDR3 is CASRGAEQFF.

This clone has just one count. Genes and germline are mouse. The CDR3 is cut off 1 residue early in the read; its end comes from the germline J gene. This sequence joins TRBV26 and TRBJ2-3; the match to TRBD1 covers 7 bases. J lost 1 base, V lost 2 bases, and 0 bases had no gene match. The CDR3 totals 14 residues. Per the germline V gene, CDR1 is KGHPV and CDR2 is FQNQEV (reference sequence). CDR3 region: CASSLGQGAETLYF. Partial CDR3 DNA: TGTGCCAGCAGTCTGGGACAGGGTGCAGAAACGCTGTAT.

This clone was seen only a few times. Mouse gene names and germline throughout. The read terminates 1 residue ahead of where the CDR3 ends, so the germline J gene completes it. This chain connects TRBV26 to TRBJ1-3, with a tentative D call TRBD1 (6 bases). Deletions cut 3 bases from V and 0 bases from J, with 9 bases between. The CDR3 consists of 15 residues. Looked up from germline, CDR1 is KGHPV and CDR2 is FQNQEV (reference sequence). The CDR3 sequence is CASSLQGTSGNTLYF. The DNA read from the CDR3 is TGTGCCAGCAGTCTCCAGGGGACTTCTGGAAATACGCTCTAT.

With respect to this clone: Gene names refer to mouse genes. The missing CDR3 end, 1 residue past where the read stops, is filled in from the germline J gene. The chain is built from TRBV23 and TRBJ1-6; the tabulated D call, TRBD1, remains unverified against the DNA. TRBJ1-6 is designated an ORF whose function remains uncertain. From germline, CDR1 is KGHTA and CDR2 FQNQQP. The CDR3 extends over 15 amino acids. Incomplete CDR3 DNA: TGCTCCAGCAGTCCCCAGGGGGCGGGAAATTCGCCCCTCTAC. This encodes CSSSPQGAGNSPLY. The CDR3, in full, reads CSSSPQGAGNSPLYF.

Concerning this clone: Germline and genes here are mouse. The CDR3 goes on 1 residue after the read ends, and that part is filled in from the germline J gene. J is TRBJ2-1 and V is TRBV26, with 12 bases lining up with TRBD2. The germline gives CDR1 KGHPV, CDR2 FQNQEV (reference sequence). This CDR3 is built from 18 residues. V gave up 3 bases and J gave up 0 bases; unmatched junction bases: 6. CDR3 DNA, as far as it was read: TGTGCCAGCAGTCTTGGGACTGGGGGGTCCAATAACTATGCTGAGCAGTTC. It encodes CASSLGTGGSNNYAEQF. The entire CDR3 sequence reads CASSLGTGGSNNYAEQFF.

Worth noting for this clone: Genes and germline are mouse. The read comes to an end 1 residue before the CDR3 does, leaving the germline J gene to fill in the end. The genes are TRBV13-3 and TRBJ2-4, with D possibly called TRBD1 or TRBD2 (6 bases each). Trimming pared 1 base from V and 0 bases from J, leaving 9 bases between. Germline values: CDR1 NNHDY, CDR2 SYVADS. The CDR3 contains 15 residues. The sequenced part of the CDR3 DNA is TGTGCCAGCAGTGATTTGGGGGCTAGTCAAAACACCTTGTAC. Translating it yields CASSDLGASQNTLY. The full CDR3 reads CASSDLGASQNTLYF.

About this clone: Gene names and germline refer to mouse. The CDR3 goes on 1 residue after the read ends, and that part is filled in from the germline J gene. This chain joins TRBV13-3 and TRBJ2-5; the D gene could be TRBD1 or TRBD2 (5 bases each). The CDR3 has 13 amino acids. V lost 3 bases and J 0 bases, leaving 5 bases between the germline ends. Germline V gene lookup returns CDR1 NNHDY and CDR2 SYVADS. Incomplete CDR3 DNA: TGTGCCAGCAGTGGGGACAACCAAGACACCCAGTAC. The encoded protein is CASSGDNQDTQY. The entire CDR3 protein is CASSGDNQDTQYF.

Concerning this clone itself: The genes are named according to mouse. The read falls 1 residue short of the CDR3 end, and the missing part is taken from the germline J gene. This chain connects TRBV19 to TRBJ2-7, with 7 bases identical to TRBD1. V lost 4 bases, J lost 6 bases, and 4 bases stayed unmatched. Germline lookup yields CDR1 FNHDT and CDR2 SITEND (reference sequence). The CDR3 sequence is 12 residues long. The CDR3 spells CASSPGQIEQYF. The CDR3 DNA, read in part, is TGTGCCAGCAGTCCGGGACAGATTGAACAGTAC.

This clone occurred a few times. Germline and genes here are mouse. The read ends 1 residue shy of where the CDR3 ends; the end is completed using the germline J gene. V gene TRBV29 combines with J gene TRBJ1-4; D gene unclear. Trimming stripped 6 bases from V and 4 bases from J, with 12 bases between. In germline, CDR1 is MSHET, CDR2 SYDVDS. This CDR3 has 14 residues. CDR3 loop: CASSTGKSNERLFF. The covered CDR3 bases are TGTGCTAGCAGCACCGGGAAAAGCAACGAAAGATTATTT.

Points on this clone: A junction boundary mismatches the germline segment, possibly from a read error. Gene names and germline refer to mouse. Coverage ceases 1 residue before the CDR3 finishes, and the germline J gene fills in the end. The chain has TRBV15 and TRBJ2-7, with 11 bases fitting TRBD2. Germline loops: CDR1 SGHND, CDR2 FRSKSL. This CDR3 contains 13 residues. The covered CDR3 bases are TGTGCCGGCAGGACTGGGGGGAGGGGGGAACAGTAC. Protein: CAGRTGGRGEQY. The CDR3 in full is CAGRTGGRGEQYF.